This TCR beta chain was recovered during a study of blood T cell repertoires in COVID-19 (dated by TCRdb to 2018 to 2020). Regarding the study in general: Samples covering the acute and convalescent phases of COVID-19 were provided by collaborators in the United States, Italy and Spain. The prospective study material was composed of cDNA or gDNA derived from T cells, B-cell-depleted T cells, or PBMCs. Deeply sampled blood TCRbeta repertoires from subjects exposed to, actively infected with, or recovered from COVID-19 were included in the dataset. The repertoires were released in a freely available public database meant as a resource for research on the immune response to SARS-CoV-2. Samples were obtained from the ongoing ImmuneRACE study (first 160 participants) and from about 1,300 subjects provided by 6 global collaborators. The sample metadata nearly always contained a de-identified subject ID, COVID-19 status, age in years and sex. Where available, HLA class I and class II types were taken from metadata supplied by the sample provider and were not determined by assay-based typing. Here is what the overall study found, with its caveats: The amount of clinical and demographic metadata varied by source and participant and was provided uncurated.

Notes on this clone: Its antigen is currently not known. It has no much larger one-base neighbor in the sample; base qualities were not kept.

CDR1 and CDR2 were assigned from the germline V gene as SGHTS and YDEGEE. The CDR3 sequence holds 15 residues, the cysteine and phenylalanine included. The only DNA kept is the CDR3, 45 bases in frame from the first base. V is reduced by 2 bases and J by 0 bases, leaving a spacing of 9 bases between them. The immunoSEQ Assay, a bias-controlled multiplex PCR, was used to amplify TCRbeta CDR3 regions from genomic DNA. In the authors' own workflow: The number of nucleated cells in each sample was estimated from the amplification of reference gene primers within the assay. To quantify the absolute abundance of each unique TCRbeta CDR3 rearrangement, sequence reads were collapsed and filtered. Productive Simpson clonality was computed per sample as the square root of Simpson's diversity index over productive rearrangements. In its TCRdb copy, this immuneACCESS table keeps in-frame sequences only and misses some clones. Where compared with another copy, unresolved V genes explain less than half of these, and the others have no known cause. The V and J calls and clone size come from that table; D and trimming were worked out from the DNA. For this sample the table gives over 90,000 clones, of which 78% were detected only once. 9.8% of the sample lies in the top ten.

Collaborating institutions collected whole blood in K2EDTA tubes following their own protocols. For TCRbeta analysis, collaborators shipped samples in one of three forms: frozen whole blood, isolated PBMCs, or DNA extracted from either of those sample types. The receptor was derived from a man in his 60s with active or convalescent COVID-19. Sequenced: peripheral blood. The rearrangement combines TRBV5-8 with TRBJ1-3, with the identity of the D gene unclear. The DNA sequence is TGTGCCAGCAGCTTTCGGCAGCGCTCTGGAAACACCATATATTTT. It translates to CASSFRQRSGNTIYF.